One TCR beta chain is described in this entry. Trimming left V 6 bases short and J 2 bases short, with 17 bases between. This CDR3 is built from 15 residues. The germline CDR1 and CDR2 sequences are LGHNA and YNFKEQ. This sample stems from a study of blood T cell repertoires in COVID-19. About the study: The samples span acute and convalescent COVID-19 from the United States, Italy and Spain. PBMCs, B-cell-depleted T cells, or T cells provided the cDNA or gDNA that made up the material.

The data were produced by immunoSEQ multiplex PCR, yet TCRdb's version contains in-frame clones alone and is incomplete. Here the sample spans over 400,000 clones, 86% being singletons. The chain joins TRBV4-2 to TRBJ2-7; a weak D match, TRBD2 (6 bases). Sequencing was carried out using peripheral blood. This sequence originates from a woman in her thirties with active or convalescent COVID-19. The CDR3 DNA is TGTGCCAGCAGTTCCCTAGCGTACGCTCCCTACGAGCAGTACTTC. As protein: CASSSLAYAPYEQYF.